This paragraph covers one T cell receptor beta chain sequence. What it binds is not known. The source of the sample is a study of OX40 agonist ivuxolimab in advanced cancers. The overall study: Patients with hepatocellular carcinoma, melanoma, renal cell or head and neck cancer made up the dose-escalation patients.

The method was immunoSEQ multiplex PCR; TCRdb's version includes in-frame clones alone and lacks a portion of them. The table includes tens of thousands of clones, roughly 86% detected once. Germline loops: CDR1 LNHDA, CDR2 SQIVND (reference sequence). V gave up 2 bases and J gave up 6 bases; unmatched junction bases: 6. The CDR3 totals 15 residues. Findings and caveats of the study: Compared with CD4+, CD8+ T cells on average had more expanded clones. At doses 0.1 to 3.0 mg/kg, CD4+ and CD8+ clones expanded. Researchers did not determine the expanded peripheral T cells' antigen specificity.

Sample: CD4+ or CD8+ T cells sorted from blood, taken in a trial of the OX40 agonist ivuxolimab. This TCR came from an adult with an advanced solid tumor such as melanoma, head and neck, liver or kidney cancer. This chain uses TRBV19 with TRBJ2-4; 8 bases agree with TRBD1. The CDR3 here is CASSIIVGTGNIQYF. As DNA, the CDR3 is TGTGCCAGTAGTATAATTGTAGGGACAGGAAACATTCAGTACTTC.